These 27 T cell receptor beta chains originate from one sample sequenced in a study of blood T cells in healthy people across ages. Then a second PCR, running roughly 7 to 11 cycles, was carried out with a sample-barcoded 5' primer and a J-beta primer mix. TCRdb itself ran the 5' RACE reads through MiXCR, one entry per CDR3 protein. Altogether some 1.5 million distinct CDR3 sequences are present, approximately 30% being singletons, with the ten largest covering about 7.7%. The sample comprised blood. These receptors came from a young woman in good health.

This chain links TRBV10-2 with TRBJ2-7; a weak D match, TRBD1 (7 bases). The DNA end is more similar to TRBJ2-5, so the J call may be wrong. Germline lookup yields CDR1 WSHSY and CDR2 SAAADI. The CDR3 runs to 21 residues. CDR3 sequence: CASSESTGRSRGSPTQETQYF. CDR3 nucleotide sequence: TGCGCCAGCAGTGAGTCGACAGGGAGGTCTAGAGGGTCCCCAACTCAAGAGACCCAGTACTTC.

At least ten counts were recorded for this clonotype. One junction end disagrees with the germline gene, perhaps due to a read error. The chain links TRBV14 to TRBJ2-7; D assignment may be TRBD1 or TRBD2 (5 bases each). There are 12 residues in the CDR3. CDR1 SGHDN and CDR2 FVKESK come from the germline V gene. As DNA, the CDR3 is TGCGCCAGCAGCCAAGATGGGGGCGAGCAGTACTTC. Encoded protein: CASSQDGGEQYF.

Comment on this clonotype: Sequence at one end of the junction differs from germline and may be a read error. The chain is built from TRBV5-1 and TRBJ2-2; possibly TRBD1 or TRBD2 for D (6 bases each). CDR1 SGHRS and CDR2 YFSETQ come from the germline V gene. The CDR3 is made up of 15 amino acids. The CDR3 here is CASSPRGPNTGELFF. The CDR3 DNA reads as TGTGCCAGCAGCCCCCGGGGGCCGAACACCGGGGAGCTGTTTTTT.

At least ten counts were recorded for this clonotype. The CDR3 loop is CAISESTRSSYNEQFF. CDR3 bases: TGTGCCATCAGTGAGTCAACACGGAGCTCCTACAATGAGCAGTTCTTC. This sequence joins TRBV10-3 and TRBJ2-1; D is uncertain. Trimming removed 0 bases from V and 0 bases from J, with 9 bases in between. The length of the CDR3 is 16 residues. Germline CDR1 reads ENHRY; CDR2 reads SYGVKD.

The CDR3 reads CASSEEDQTRPRGEQYF. The CDR3 DNA sequence: TGTGCCAGCAGTGAAGAGGATCAAACGCGGCCCCGAGGGGAGCAGTACTTC. J is TRBJ2-7 and V is TRBV2; TRBD2 might be the D (5 bases). The CDR3 covers 17 residues. Between the trimmed V and J ends, which lost 1 base and 7 bases, there was a span of 23 bases. From germline, CDR1 is SNHLY and CDR2 FYNNEI.

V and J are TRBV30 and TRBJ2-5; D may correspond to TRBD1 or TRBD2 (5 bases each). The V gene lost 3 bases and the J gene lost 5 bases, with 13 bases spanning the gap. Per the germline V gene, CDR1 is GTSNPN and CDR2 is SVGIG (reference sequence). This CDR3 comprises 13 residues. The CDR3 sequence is CAWSRGLGETQYF. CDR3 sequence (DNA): TGTGCCTGGAGCCGGGGCCTCGGGGAGACCCAGTACTTC.

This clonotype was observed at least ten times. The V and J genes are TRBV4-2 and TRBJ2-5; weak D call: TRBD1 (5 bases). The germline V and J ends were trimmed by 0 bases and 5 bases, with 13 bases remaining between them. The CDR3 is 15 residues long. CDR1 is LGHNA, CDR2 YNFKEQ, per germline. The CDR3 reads CASSQDKDSKETQYF. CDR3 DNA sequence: TGTGCCAGCAGCCAAGATAAAGACAGTAAGGAGACCCAGTACTTC.

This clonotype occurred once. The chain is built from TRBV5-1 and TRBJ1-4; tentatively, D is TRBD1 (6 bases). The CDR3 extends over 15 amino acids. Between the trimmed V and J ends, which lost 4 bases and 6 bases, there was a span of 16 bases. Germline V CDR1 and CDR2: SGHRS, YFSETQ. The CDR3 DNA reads TGCGCCAGCAGCGTACAGGGAAGGTTGGATGAAAAACTGTTTTTT. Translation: CASSVQGRLDEKLFF.

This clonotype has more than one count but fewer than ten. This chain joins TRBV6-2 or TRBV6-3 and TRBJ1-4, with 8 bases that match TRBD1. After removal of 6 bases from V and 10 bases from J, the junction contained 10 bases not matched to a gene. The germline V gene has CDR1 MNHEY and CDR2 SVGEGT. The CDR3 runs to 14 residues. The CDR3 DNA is TGTGCCAGCAGATTCCAGGGGGCGCAGGGAAAACTGTTTTTT. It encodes CASRFQGAQGKLFF.

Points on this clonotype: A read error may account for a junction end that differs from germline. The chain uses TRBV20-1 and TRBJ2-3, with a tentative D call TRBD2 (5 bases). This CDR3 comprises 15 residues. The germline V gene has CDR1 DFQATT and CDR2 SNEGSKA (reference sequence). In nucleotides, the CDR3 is TGCGGTGCTACCCCCGGACTGGAGCTCACAGATACGCAGTATTTT. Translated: CGATPGLELTDTQYF.

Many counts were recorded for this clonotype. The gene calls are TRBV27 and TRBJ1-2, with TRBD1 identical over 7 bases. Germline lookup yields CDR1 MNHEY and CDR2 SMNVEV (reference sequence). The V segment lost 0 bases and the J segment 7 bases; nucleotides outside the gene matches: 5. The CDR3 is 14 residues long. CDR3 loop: CASSLSTTGSGYTF. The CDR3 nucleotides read TGTGCCAGCAGTTTATCTACGACAGGGAGTGGCTACACCTTC.

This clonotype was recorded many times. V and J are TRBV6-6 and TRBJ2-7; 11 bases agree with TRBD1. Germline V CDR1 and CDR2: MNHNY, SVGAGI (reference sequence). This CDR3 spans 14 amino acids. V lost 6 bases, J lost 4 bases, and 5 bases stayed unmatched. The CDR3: CASRYRDRGYEQYF. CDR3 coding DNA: TGTGCCAGCAGGTACCGGGACAGGGGGTACGAGCAGTACTTC.

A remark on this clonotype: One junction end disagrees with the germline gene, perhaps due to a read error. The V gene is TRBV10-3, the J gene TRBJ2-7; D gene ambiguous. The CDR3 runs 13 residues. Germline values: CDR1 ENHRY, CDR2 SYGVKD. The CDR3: CAIRNGSSYEQDF. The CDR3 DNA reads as TGTGCCATCCGGAACGGTTCCTCCTACGAGCAGGACTTC.

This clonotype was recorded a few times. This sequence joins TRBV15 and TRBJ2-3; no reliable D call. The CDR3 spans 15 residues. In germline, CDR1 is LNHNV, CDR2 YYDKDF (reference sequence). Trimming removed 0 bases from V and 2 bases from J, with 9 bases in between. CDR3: CATSRDSVFTDTQYF. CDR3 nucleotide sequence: TGTGCCACCAGCAGAGATTCAGTTTTCACAGATACGCAGTATTTT.

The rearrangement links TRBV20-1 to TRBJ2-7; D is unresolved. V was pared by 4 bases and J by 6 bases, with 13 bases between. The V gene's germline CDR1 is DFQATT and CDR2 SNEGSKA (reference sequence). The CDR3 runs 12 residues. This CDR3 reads CSAKSSSLEQYF. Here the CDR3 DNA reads TGCAGTGCTAAGAGCTCCTCTCTCGAGCAGTACTTC.

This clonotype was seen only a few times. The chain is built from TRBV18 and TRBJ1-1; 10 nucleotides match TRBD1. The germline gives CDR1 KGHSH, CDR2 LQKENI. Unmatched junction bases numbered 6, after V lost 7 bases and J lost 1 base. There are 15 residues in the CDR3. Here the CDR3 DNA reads TGTGCCAGCTGGCGACAGGGGGCAAGGAACACTGAAGCTTTCTTT. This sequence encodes CASWRQGARNTEAFF.

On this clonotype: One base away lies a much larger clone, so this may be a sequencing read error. The CDR3 spells CASSPNQGGYYGCTF. The CDR3 DNA reads TGTGCCAGCAGTCCAAACCAAGGAGGTTACTATGGCTGCACCTTC. This chain links TRBV28 with TRBJ1-2, with D unclear. The CDR3 totals 15 residues. Looked up from germline, CDR1 is MDHEN and CDR2 is SYDVKM.

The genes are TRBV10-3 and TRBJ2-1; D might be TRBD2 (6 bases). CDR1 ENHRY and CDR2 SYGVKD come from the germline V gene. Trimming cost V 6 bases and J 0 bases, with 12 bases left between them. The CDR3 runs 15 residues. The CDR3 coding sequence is TGTGCCATCAGCCCGGGGGTGGGCTCCTACAATGAGCAGTTCTTC. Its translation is CAISPGVGSYNEQFF.

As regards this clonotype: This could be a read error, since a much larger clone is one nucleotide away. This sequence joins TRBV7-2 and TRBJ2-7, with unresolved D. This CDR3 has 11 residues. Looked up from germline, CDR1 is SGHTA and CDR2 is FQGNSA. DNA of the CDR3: TGTGCCGGCAGCTTAATTAACGAGCAGTACTTC. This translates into CAGSLINEQYF.

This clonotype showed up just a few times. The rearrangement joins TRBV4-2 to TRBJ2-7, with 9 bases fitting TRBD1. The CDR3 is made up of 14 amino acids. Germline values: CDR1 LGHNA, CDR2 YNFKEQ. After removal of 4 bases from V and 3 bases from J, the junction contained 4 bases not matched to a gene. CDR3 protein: CASSLRDRVYEQYF. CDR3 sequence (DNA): TGTGCCAGCAGCCTCCGGGACAGGGTCTACGAGCAGTACTTC.

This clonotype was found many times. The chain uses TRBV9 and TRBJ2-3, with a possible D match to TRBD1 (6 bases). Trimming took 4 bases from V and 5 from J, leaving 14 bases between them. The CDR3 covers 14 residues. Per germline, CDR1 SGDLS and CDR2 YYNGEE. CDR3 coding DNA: TGTGCCAGCAGCAGCCGAGGGGGTAGAGATACGCAGTATTTT. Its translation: CASSSRGGRDTQYF.

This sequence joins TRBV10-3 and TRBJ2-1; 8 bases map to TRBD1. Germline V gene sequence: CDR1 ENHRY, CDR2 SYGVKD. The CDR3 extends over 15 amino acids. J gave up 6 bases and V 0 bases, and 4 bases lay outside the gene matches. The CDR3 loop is CAISESQGVINEQFF. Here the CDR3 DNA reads TGTGCCATCAGTGAGTCACAGGGGGTGATCAATGAGCAGTTCTTC.

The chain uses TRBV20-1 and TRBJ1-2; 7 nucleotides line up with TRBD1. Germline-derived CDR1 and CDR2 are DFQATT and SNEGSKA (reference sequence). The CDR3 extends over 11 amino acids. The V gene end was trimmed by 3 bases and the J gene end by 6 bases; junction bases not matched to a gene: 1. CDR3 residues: CSARGQNGYTF. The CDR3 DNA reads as TGCAGTGCTAGGGGACAGAATGGCTACACCTTC.

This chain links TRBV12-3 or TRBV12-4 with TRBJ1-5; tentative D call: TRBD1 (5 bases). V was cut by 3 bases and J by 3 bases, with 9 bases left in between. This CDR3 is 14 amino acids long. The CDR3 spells CASSFGRANQPQHF. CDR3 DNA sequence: TGTGCCAGCAGTTTTGGCAGGGCCAATCAGCCCCAGCATTTT.

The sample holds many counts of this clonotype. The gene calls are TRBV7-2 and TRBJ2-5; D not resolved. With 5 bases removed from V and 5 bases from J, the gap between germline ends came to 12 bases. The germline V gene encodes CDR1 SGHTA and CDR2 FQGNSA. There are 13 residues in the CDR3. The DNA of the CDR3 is TGTGCCAGCAGCCTGCTGGGTGTGGAGACCCAGTACTTC. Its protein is CASSLLGVETQYF.

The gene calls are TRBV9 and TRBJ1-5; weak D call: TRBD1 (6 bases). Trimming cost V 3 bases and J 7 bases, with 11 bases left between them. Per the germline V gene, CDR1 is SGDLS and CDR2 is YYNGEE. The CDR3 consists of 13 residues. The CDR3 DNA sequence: TGTGCCAGCAGCGGATCAGGGGAACAGCCCCAGCATTTT. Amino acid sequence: CASSGSGEQPQHF.

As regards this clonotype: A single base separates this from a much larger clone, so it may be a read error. CDR3 in DNA: TGTGCCATCAGTGAGATCCAGGGCTATGGCTACACCTTC. It translates to CAISEIQGYGYTF. V and J are TRBV10-3 and TRBJ1-2; perhaps TRBD1 as D (5 bases). The V end was cut by 2 bases, the J end by 4 bases, with 8 bases between. In germline, CDR1 is ENHRY, CDR2 SYGVKD. CDR3 length: 13 residues.